A single sample is the source of the 25 T cell receptor beta chains below, sequenced in a study of blood T cell repertoires in COVID-19. This table comes from immunoSEQ multiplex PCR, and its TCRdb copy is limited to in-frame clones, with some not included. The sample records roughly 230,000 clones, roughly 80% being singletons. Sequenced input: peripheral blood. These receptors all stem from a man aged 45-65 years with active or convalescent COVID-19.

The chain is built from TRBV7-3 and TRBJ2-3; unclear D gene. V shed 1 base and J shed 0 bases, with 8 bases lying between them. The CDR3 extends over 15 amino acids. The germline CDR1 and CDR2 sequences are SGHTA and FQGTGA. CDR3: CASSLIPTSTDTQYF. Here the CDR3 DNA reads TGTGCCAGCAGCTTAATTCCGACTAGCACAGATACGCAGTATTTT.

This clone was observed a handful of times. The rearrangement uses TRBV7-2 and TRBJ2-1; D perhaps matches TRBD2 (6 bases). CDR3 length equals 14 residues. V was trimmed by 1 base and J by 5 bases, leaving 9 bases between them. Germline V gene sequence: CDR1 SGHTA, CDR2 FQGNSA. Written as DNA, the CDR3 is TGTGCCAGCAGCTTAGGGAGGGAGAACAATGAGCAGTTCTTC. This translates into CASSLGRENNEQFF.

The sample holds many counts of this clone. This chain's CDR3 is CATSSQAENTIYF. DNA for the CDR3: TGTGCCACCAGCAGCCAGGCCGAGAACACCATATATTTT. The chain is built from TRBV15 and TRBJ1-3; D remains unclear. CDR1 is LNHNV and CDR2 is YYDKDF in the germline V gene (reference sequence). Trimming cost V 3 bases and J 7 bases, with 10 bases left between them. The CDR3 is 13 amino acids.

The chain couples TRBV6-2 or TRBV6-3 to TRBJ1-4; 10 bases are shared with TRBD1. The length of the CDR3 is 15 residues. CDR1 and CDR2 (germline): MNHEY, SVGEGT. V shed 6 bases, J shed 6 bases, and the junction held 7 bases outside the gene matches. CDR3 sequence: CASSRTGTGDEKLFF. CDR3 nucleotides: TGTGCCAGCAGCCGCACCGGGACAGGGGATGAAAAACTGTTTTTT.

CDR3 amino acids: CASNRGQVVDTQYF. Written as DNA, the CDR3 is TGCGCCAGCAATCGTGGCCAGGTTGTTGATACGCAGTATTTT. The V and J genes are TRBV5-1 and TRBJ2-3; D not resolved. Germline V lookup: CDR1 SGHRS, CDR2 YFSETQ. V was shortened by 6 bases and J by 6 bases, with 17 bases between the two germline ends. The CDR3 is made up of 14 amino acids. The complete variable domain, with remaining parts taken from reference TRBV5-1 and TRBJ2-3, reads KAGVTQTPRYLIKTRGQQVTLSCSPISGHRSVSWYQQTPGQGLQFLFEYFSETQRNKGNFPGRFSGRQFSNSRSEMNVSTLELGDSALYLCASNRGQVVDTQYFGPGTRLTVL.

The V and J genes are TRBV11-2 and TRBJ2-1; 14 bases are shared with TRBD2. Germline CDR1 reads SGHAT; CDR2 reads FQNNGV. The CDR3 runs to 14 residues. V lost 4 bases and J lost 8; bases outside the gene matches: 1. CDR3 DNA: TGTGCCAGCAGCTCGGGACTAGCGGGGGATGAGCAGTTCTTC. This encodes CASSSGLAGDEQFF.

The gene calls are TRBV19 and TRBJ2-5, with 14 bases fitting TRBD2. The V gene end was trimmed by 9 bases and the J gene end by 4 bases; junction bases not matched to a gene: 7. The germline V gene encodes CDR1 LNHDA and CDR2 SQIVND (reference sequence). This CDR3 comprises 15 residues. This CDR3 is CASTTSGGAGETQYF. The CDR3 DNA reads TGTGCCAGCACGACTAGCGGGGGGGCCGGAGAGACCCAGTACTTC.

The chain couples TRBV30 to TRBJ1-1; D not resolved. Trimming stripped 2 bases from V and 5 bases from J, with 15 bases between. CDR3 length: 14 amino acids. Germline V gene lookup returns CDR1 GTSNPN and CDR2 SVGIG (reference sequence). The CDR3 DNA is TGTGCCTGGAGTACCGGGAGGGAAAGGACTGAAGCTTTCTTT. This encodes CAWSTGRERTEAFF. The full variable domain, with the rest looked up from reference TRBV30 and TRBJ1-1, is SQTIHQWPATLVQPVGSPLSLECTVEGTSNPNLYWYRQAAGRGLQLLFYSVGIGQISSEVPQNLSASRPQDRQFILSSKKLLLSDSGFYLCAWSTGRERTEAFFGQGTRLTVV.

This chain links TRBV5-1 with TRBJ1-1, with D perhaps TRBD1 (6 bases). CDR1 and CDR2 from the germline V gene are SGHRS and YFSETQ. The CDR3 contains 14 residues. V was trimmed by 2 bases and J by 6 bases, leaving 14 bases between them. CDR3 sequence reads: CASSFSRGPPEAFF. The DNA of the CDR3 is TGCGCCAGCAGCTTTTCCAGGGGACCCCCTGAAGCTTTCTTT.

The rearrangement uses TRBV16 and TRBJ1-2, with 7 nucleotides matching TRBD1. Germline CDR1 and CDR2: KGHSY and FQNENV. V was clipped by 0 bases and J by 4 bases; unmatched bases: 2. The CDR3 consists of 14 residues. The CDR3 DNA reads TGTGCCAGCAGCCAATCAGGGGGCACCTATGGCTACACCTTC. Translating it yields CASSQSGGTYGYTF.

This clone came up once. The chain recombines TRBV6-2 or TRBV6-3 with TRBJ1-5; D remains unclear. Germline lookup yields CDR1 MNHEY and CDR2 SVGEGT. The V gene lost 2 bases and the J gene lost 6 bases, with 11 bases spanning the gap. This CDR3 contains 14 residues. DNA of the CDR3: TGTGCCAGCAGTTACGAGAGGGTTCGTCAGCCCCAGCATTTT. Translating it yields CASSYERVRQPQHF.

This chain uses TRBV9 with TRBJ1-2; no firm D call. CDR1 is SGDLS, CDR2 YYNGEE, per germline. The CDR3 totals 15 residues. The V end lost 6 bases, the J end lost 5 bases, and 20 bases lay between the germline ends. The DNA for the CDR3 is TGTGCCAGCACCGAAGCCTTACCGGGAAGGTATGGCTACACCTTC. Translating it yields CASTEALPGRYGYTF. Based on the CDR3 plus reference TRBV9 and TRBJ1-2, the full variable domain is DSGVTQTPKHLITATGQRVTLRCSPRSGDLSVYWYQQSLDQGLQFLIQYYNGEERAKGNILERFSAQQFPDLHSELNLSSLELGDSALYFCASTEALPGRYGYTFGSGTRLTVV.

CDR3 sequence reads: CASSRTGEAQFF. The CDR3 DNA sequence: TGTGCCAGCAGCCGTACAGGGGAAGCGCAGTTCTTC. The chain employs TRBV7-8 and TRBJ2-1; 7 bases are shared with TRBD1. CDR1 and CDR2 from the germline V gene are SGHVS and FQNEAQ. The trim removed 5 bases at V and 12 bases at J, leaving 7 bases unmatched. This CDR3 has 12 residues.

This chain uses TRBV11-1 with TRBJ1-1, with D possibly matching TRBD1 (5 bases). The V end was cut by 0 bases, the J end by 4 bases, with 12 bases between. The length of the CDR3 is 15 residues. Germline V gives CDR1 SGHAT, CDR2 FQDESV (reference sequence). The CDR3 DNA is TGTGCCAGCAGCTTAGCAATAGGGGCGAGCACTGAAGCTTTCTTT. It translates to CASSLAIGASTEAFF.

The chain carries TRBV9 and TRBJ2-7, with TRBD1 identical over 9 bases. The CDR3 covers 16 residues. Germline V gene sequence: CDR1 SGDLS, CDR2 YYNGEE. Trimming took 4 bases from V and 4 from J; bases not matched to a gene: 12. CDR3 sequence: CASSLSQGAEFYEQYF. The CDR3 DNA follows: TGTGCCAGCAGCTTGTCACAGGGGGCAGAGTTTTACGAGCAGTACTTC.

The V gene is TRBV6-1, the J gene TRBJ2-4; D unresolved. Trimming stripped 3 bases from V and 0 bases from J, with 6 bases between. The CDR3 contains 14 residues. Germline assignment: CDR1 MNHNS and CDR2 SASEGT. The CDR3 reads CASSDEEAKNIQYF. The CDR3 region has the DNA TGTGCCAGCAGTGACGAGGAAGCCAAAAACATTCAGTACTTC.

This clone showed up just a few times. The chain recombines TRBV7-8 with TRBJ1-5, with D perhaps TRBD1 (5 bases). V was pared by 1 base and J by 1 base, with 20 bases between. Per germline, CDR1 SGHVS and CDR2 FQNEAQ. The CDR3 totals 19 residues. CDR3 region: CASSLDWPAEAGSNQPQHF. The CDR3 bases are TGTGCCAGCAGCTTAGACTGGCCAGCCGAGGCAGGGAGCAATCAGCCCCAGCATTTT. The full variable domain, in which reference TRBV7-8 and TRBJ1-5 provide the parts outside the CDR3, is GAGVSQSPRYKVAKRGQDVALRCDPISGHVSLFWYQQALGQGPEFLTYFQNEAQLDKSGLPSDRFFAERPEGSVSTLKIQRTQQEDSAVYLCASSLDWPAEAGSNQPQHFGDGTRLSIL.

The rearrangement joins TRBV7-2 to TRBJ2-7; 8 bases line up with TRBD1. J was trimmed by 4 bases and V by 5 bases; bases with no gene match: 7. Germline values: CDR1 SGHTA, CDR2 FQGNSA. CDR3 length: 14 residues. The CDR3 loop reads CASSPDRVSYEQYF. CDR3 nucleotide sequence: TGTGCCAGCAGCCCGGACAGGGTCTCTTACGAGCAGTACTTC. Drawing the rest from reference TRBV7-2 and TRBJ2-7, the complete variable domain is GAGVSQSPSNKVTEKGKDVELRCDPISGHTALYWYRQSLGQGLEFLIYFQGNSAPDKSGLPSDRFSAERTGGSVSTLTIQRTQQEDSAVYLCASSPDRVSYEQYFGPGTRLTVT.

The chain carries TRBV14 and TRBJ2-7; TRBD1 matches 8 bases. V shed 0 bases and J 5 bases; nucleotides not matched to a gene: 6. The germline V gene has CDR1 SGHDN and CDR2 FVKESK. The CDR3 loop spans 15 amino acids. CDR3 sequence (DNA): TGTGCCAGCAGCCAAGAAGACAGGGGTTTCGACGAGCAGTACTTC. As protein: CASSQEDRGFDEQYF.

V gene TRBV18 combines with J gene TRBJ2-5; TRBD1 matches 7 bases. V lost 1 base, J lost 1 base, and 0 bases stayed unmatched. Germline V gene data show CDR1 as KGHSH and CDR2 as LQKENI. The CDR3 covers 14 residues. CDR3 bases: TGTGCCAGCTCACCACGGACAGGCCAAGAGACCCAGTACTTC. Protein product: CASSPRTGQETQYF.

The chain joins TRBV19 to TRBJ2-2; TRBD1 matches at 9 bases. The junction had 7 bases not matched to a gene; V was cut back by 6 bases and J by 5 bases. The length of the CDR3 is 15 residues. Germline V gene lookup returns CDR1 LNHDA and CDR2 SQIVND (reference sequence). CDR3 nucleotide sequence: TGTGCCAGTAGGGTACAGGGGGCGGGTACCGGGGAGCTGTTTTTT. This codes for CASRVQGAGTGELFF.

This clone was seen more than once but under ten times. The chain carries TRBV6-5 and TRBJ1-6; 7 bases match TRBD1. The germline V gene has CDR1 MNHEY and CDR2 SVGAGI. V trimming: 5 bases; J trimming: 11 bases; junction bases outside the gene matches: 9. The CDR3 sequence is 14 residues long. CDR3 sequence reads: CASSPRQGTTPLHF. The CDR3 DNA follows: TGTGCCAGCAGTCCCCGACAGGGAACGACACCCCTCCACTTT.

In this sample, this clone turned up a few times. This chain joins TRBV28 and TRBJ2-5; the match to TRBD1 covers 11 bases. V dropped 4 bases and J dropped 3; count of bases not matched to a gene: 7. This CDR3 is 16 amino acids long. The germline CDR1 and CDR2 sequences are MDHEN and SYDVKM. In nucleotides, the CDR3 is TGTGCCAGCAGTTCCTACGGACAGGGGGCGAAAGAGACCCAGTACTTC. Its translation is CASSSYGQGAKETQYF.

The chain is built from TRBV5-5 and TRBJ1-4; maybe TRBD1 (5 bases). Germline V gene lookup returns CDR1 SGHKS and CDR2 YYEKEE (reference sequence). The germline V and J ends were trimmed by 0 bases and 3 bases, with 9 bases remaining between them. This CDR3 is built from 15 residues. The CDR3 DNA follows: TGTGCCAGCAGCTTGGATTCAGGGCCTAATGAAAAACTGTTTTTT. It is translated as CASSLDSGPNEKLFF.

The chain recombines TRBV6-1 with TRBJ1-5; 8 bases are shared with TRBD1. J lost 2 bases, V lost 1 base, and 4 bases had no gene match. Germline V gene lookup returns CDR1 MNHNS and CDR2 SASEGT. There are 16 residues in the CDR3. CDR3 sequence: CASSEDLTGGNQPQHF. The CDR3 nucleotides are TGTGCCAGCAGTGAAGATCTGACAGGGGGCAATCAGCCCCAGCATTTT.